This T cell receptor (beta chain) was obtained from a study of CXCR3-negative and CXCR3-positive naive CD8 T cells. General observations from the study: Relative to CXCR3-negative naive cells, CXCR3-positive naive cells had more hydrophobic TRB CDR3s. The study found comparably high diversity in both naive subsets and much lower diversity in memory CD8+ cells.

A remark on this clonotype: Its antigen is not identified.

The TRB libraries of cDNA were built by UMI-labeled 5' RACE. TCRdb reanalyzed the 5' RACE reads and collapses them to one entry per CDR3 protein, without DNA. In total, the table holds some 85,000 distinct CDR3 sequences. Germline lookup yields CDR1 SQVTM and CDR2 ANQGSEA. The CDR3 length is 17 residues. Identification of naive CD8+ T cells rested on CD45RO-CCR7+CD27+CD95- status. The V and J genes are TRBV29-1 and TRBJ2-2; the TCRdb D gene call, TRBD2, has no DNA to confirm it. This sequence was found in a human donor in good health. Some clones in this sample may be carry-over from other donors' samples. Sample: naive CXCR3+ CD8+ T cells from blood. Subset denoted: CD45RO-CCR7+CD27+CD95- naive CD8+ T cells expressing CXCR3 (TNR3+). CDR3 in amino acids: CSVEGGGTSGTTGELFF.